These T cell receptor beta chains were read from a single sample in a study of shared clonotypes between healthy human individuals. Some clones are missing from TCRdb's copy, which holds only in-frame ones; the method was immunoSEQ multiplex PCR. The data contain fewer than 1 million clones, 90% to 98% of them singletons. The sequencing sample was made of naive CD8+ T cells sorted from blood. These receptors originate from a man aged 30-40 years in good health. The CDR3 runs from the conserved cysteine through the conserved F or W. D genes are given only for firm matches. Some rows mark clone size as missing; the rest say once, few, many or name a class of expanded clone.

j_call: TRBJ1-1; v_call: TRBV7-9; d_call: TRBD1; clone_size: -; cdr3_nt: TGTGCCAGCAGTGACAGGGTTCCCATGAACACTGAAGCTTTCTTT; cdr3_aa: CASSDRVPMNTEAFF
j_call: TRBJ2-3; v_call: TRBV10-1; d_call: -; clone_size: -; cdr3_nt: TGCGCCAGCAGTGAGGTCCGGGAAGGGGACACAGATACGCAGTATTTT; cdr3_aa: CASSEVREGDTDTQYF
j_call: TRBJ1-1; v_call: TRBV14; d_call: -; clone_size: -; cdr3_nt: TGTGCCAGCAGCCGGGGGCGGAACACTGAAGCTTTCTTT; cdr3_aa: CASSRGRNTEAFF
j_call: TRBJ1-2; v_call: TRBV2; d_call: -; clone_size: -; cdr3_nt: TGTGCCCTATCAGCCTACAGGGAAGAAGATGGCTACACCTTC; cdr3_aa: CALSAYREEDGYTF
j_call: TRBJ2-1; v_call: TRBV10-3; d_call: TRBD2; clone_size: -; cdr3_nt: TGTGCCATCAGTGATCTGGCGGGAGGAGACAATGAGCAGTTCTTC; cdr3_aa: CAISDLAGGDNEQFF
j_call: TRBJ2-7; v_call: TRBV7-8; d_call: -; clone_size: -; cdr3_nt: TGTGCCAGCAGCCCCCCTCCGTCCGGAGTACACTCCTACGAGCAGTACTTC; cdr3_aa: CASSPPPSGVHSYEQYF
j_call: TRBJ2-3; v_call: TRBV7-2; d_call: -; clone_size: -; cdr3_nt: TGTGCCAGCAGCTTAGAGGGCAGGGAGACAGATACGCAGTATTTT; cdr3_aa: CASSLEGRETDTQYF
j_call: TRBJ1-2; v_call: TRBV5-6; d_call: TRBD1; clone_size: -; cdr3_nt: TGTGCCAGCACCCTAAACAGGGGAGGAGGCTACACCTTC; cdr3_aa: CASTLNRGGGYTF
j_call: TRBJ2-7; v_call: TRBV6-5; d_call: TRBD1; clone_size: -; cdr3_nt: TGTGCCAGCAGTTACTCTGGGACAGGGGGTGTTTACGAGCAGTACTTC; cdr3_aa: CASSYSGTGGVYEQYF
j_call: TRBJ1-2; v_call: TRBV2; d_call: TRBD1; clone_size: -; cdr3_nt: TGTGCCAGCAGTGTTGTCCGGACAGGGCAAAGGGGGCTTGGAGGCTACACCTTC; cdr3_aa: CASSVVRTGQRGLGGYTF
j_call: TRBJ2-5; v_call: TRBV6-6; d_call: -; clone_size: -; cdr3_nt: TGTGCCAGCAGTTACTCGGGACACCAGTACTTC; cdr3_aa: CASSYSGHQYF
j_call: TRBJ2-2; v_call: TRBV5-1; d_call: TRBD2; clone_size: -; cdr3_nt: TGCGCCAGCAGCTTGGGTCTAGCGGGAGGGAACACCGGGGAGCTGTTTTTT; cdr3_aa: CASSLGLAGGNTGELFF
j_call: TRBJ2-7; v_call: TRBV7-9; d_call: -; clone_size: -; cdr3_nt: TGTGCCAGCAGCTTAGACAGGGCCGAGCAGTACTTC; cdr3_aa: CASSLDRAEQYF
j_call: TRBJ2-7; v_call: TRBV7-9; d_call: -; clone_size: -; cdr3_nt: TGTGCCAGCAGTTCCACCCTAGCGAATGCCTACGAGCAGTACTTC; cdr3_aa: CASSSTLANAYEQYF
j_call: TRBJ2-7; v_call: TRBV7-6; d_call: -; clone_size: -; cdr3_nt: TGTGCCAGCAGCCCCGGACTTGTCTACGAGCAGTACTTC; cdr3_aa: CASSPGLVYEQYF
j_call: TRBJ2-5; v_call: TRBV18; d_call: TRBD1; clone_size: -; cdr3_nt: TGTGCCAGCTCACCACCGGGACAGCCAGAGACCCAGTACTTC; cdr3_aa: CASSPPGQPETQYF
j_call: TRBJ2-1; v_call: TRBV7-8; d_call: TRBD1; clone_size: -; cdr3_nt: TGTGCCAGCAGCTTAGCCACAGGGGGCACTAAAAGGGCCTCAGGTGAGCAGTTCTTC; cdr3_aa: CASSLATGGTKRASGEQFF
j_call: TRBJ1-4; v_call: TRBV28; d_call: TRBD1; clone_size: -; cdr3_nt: TGTGCCAGCAGGTGGACAGGGGACTATAGTAGTGAAAAACTGTTTTTT; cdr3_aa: CASRWTGDYSSEKLFF
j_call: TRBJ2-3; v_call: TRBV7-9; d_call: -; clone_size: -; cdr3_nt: TGTGCCAGCAGCCCTCCGGGGTCTACCACAGATACGCAGTATTTT; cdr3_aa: CASSPPGSTTDTQYF
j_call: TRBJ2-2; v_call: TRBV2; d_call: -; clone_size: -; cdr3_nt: TGTGCCAGCAGAAGTTCCGGGACTGAGGGAACCGGGGAGCTGTTTTTT; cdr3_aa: CASRSSGTEGTGELFF
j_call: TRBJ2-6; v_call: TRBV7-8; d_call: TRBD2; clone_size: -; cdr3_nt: TGTGCCAGCAGCTTGACTAGCCGATATGGGGACGGGGCCAACGTCCTGACTTTC; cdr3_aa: CASSLTSRYGDGANVLTF
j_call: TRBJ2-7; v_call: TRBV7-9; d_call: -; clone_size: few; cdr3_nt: TGTGCCAGCAGCTTATTAACGGGTGCAGACGAGCAGTACTTC; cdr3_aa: CASSLLTGADEQYF
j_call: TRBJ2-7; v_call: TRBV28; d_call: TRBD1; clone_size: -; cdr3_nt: TGTGCCAGCAGTTTACGAGGGACAGAGAGCTACGAGCAGTACTTC; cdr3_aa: CASSLRGTESYEQYF
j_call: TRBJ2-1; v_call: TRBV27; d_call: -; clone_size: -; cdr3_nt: -; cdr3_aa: CASSSSRDYNEQFF
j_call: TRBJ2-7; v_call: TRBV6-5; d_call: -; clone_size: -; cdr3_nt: TGTGCCACGCACCGAGGGCCCTACGAGCAGTACTTC; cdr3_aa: CATHRGPYEQYF
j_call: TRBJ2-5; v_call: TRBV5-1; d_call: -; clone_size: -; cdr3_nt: TGCGCCAGCAGCCAAGACTACTTGTCGGAGACCCAGTACTTC; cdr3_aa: CASSQDYLSETQYF
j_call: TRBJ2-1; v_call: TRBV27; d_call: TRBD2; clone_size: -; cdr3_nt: TGTGCCAGCAGTACCAGCGGGAGGGTCCATCTGGAGGAGCAGTTCTTC; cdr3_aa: CASSTSGRVHLEEQFF
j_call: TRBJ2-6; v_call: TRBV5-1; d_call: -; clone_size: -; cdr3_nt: TGCGCCAGCAGCTTGGAAAGGGGGGTGGCCAACGTCCTGACTTTC; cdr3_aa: CASSLERGVANVLTF
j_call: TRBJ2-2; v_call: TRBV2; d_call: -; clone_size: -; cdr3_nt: TGTGCCAGCAGCTTCACAGGGATGAACACCGGGGAGCTGTTTTTT; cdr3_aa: CASSFTGMNTGELFF
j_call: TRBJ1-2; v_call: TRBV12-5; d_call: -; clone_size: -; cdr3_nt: TGTGCTAGTGGTCTATCAGGGGTTTTCTATGGCTACACCTTC; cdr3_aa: CASGLSGVFYGYTF
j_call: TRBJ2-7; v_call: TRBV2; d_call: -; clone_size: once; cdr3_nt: TGTGCCAGCAGTGAGATGCCAGGCAGCTCCTACGAGCAGTACTTC; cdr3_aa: CASSEMPGSSYEQYF
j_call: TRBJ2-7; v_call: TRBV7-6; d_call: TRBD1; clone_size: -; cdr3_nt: TGTGCCAGCAGCTATGAGACAGGGATCGACGAGCAGTACTTC; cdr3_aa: CASSYETGIDEQYF
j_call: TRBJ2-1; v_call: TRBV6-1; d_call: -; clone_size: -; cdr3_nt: TGTGCCACCACCCCAAAAGTGTGGGGGAGTGAGCAGTTCTTC; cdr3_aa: CATTPKVWGSEQFF
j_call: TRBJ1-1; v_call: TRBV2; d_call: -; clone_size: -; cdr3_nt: TGTGCCAGCAGTGATCCCAGTCTGGACACTGAAGCTTTCTTT; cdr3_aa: CASSDPSLDTEAFF
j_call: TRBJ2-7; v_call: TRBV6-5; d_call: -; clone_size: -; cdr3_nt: TGTGCCAGCAGTTACCCGATGAACGAGCAGTACTTC; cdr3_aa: CASSYPMNEQYF
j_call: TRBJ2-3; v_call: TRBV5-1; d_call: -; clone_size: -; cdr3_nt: TGCGCCAGCAGCTTAACGACTTCTAGCACAGATACGCAGTATTTT; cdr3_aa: CASSLTTSSTDTQYF
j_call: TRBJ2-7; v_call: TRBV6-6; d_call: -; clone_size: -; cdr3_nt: TGTGCCAGCAGTTACAGGGCTGGGGGGTACGAGCAGTACTTC; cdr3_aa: CASSYRAGGYEQYF
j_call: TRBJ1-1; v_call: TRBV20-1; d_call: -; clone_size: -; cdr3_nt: TGCAGTAACACCTTAAACACTGAAGCTTTCTTT; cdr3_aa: CSNTLNTEAFF
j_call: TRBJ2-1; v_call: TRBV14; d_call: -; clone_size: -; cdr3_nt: TGTGCCAGCAGCCAAGTATTTGTCAGTTTCTCCTACAATGAGCAGTTCTTC; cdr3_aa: CASSQVFVSFSYNEQFF
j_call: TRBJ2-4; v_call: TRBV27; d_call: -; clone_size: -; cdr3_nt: TGTGCCAGCAGGGTAGGACAGACCGTAGCCAAAAACATTCAGTACTTC; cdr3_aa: CASRVGQTVAKNIQYF
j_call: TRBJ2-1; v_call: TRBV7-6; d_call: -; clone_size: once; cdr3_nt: TGTGCCAGCAGCTTAGCGTTCTCATTTAGCGGATCGGGCTACAATGAGCAGTTCTTC; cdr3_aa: CASSLAFSFSGSGYNEQFF
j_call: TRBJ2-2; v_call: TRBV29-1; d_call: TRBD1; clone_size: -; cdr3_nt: TGCAGTGTTGGGATTTCCGGGACAGGAGGTTCCGGGGAGCTGTTTTTT; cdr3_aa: CSVGISGTGGSGELFF
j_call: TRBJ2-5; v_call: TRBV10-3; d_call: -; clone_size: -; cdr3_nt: TGTGCCATCAGTGAAAGGACTGCGGAGACCCAGTACTTC; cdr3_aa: CAISERTAETQYF
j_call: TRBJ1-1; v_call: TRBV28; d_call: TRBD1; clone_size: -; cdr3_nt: TGTGCCAGCAGCCCCGGCAGGGGGCGCTTGAACACTGAAGCTTTCTTT; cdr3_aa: CASSPGRGRLNTEAFF
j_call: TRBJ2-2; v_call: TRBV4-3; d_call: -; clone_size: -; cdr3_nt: TGCGCCAGCAGCCAAGGCTCTCCTGGACAAGAAGACACCGGGGAGCTGTTTTTT; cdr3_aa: CASSQGSPGQEDTGELFF
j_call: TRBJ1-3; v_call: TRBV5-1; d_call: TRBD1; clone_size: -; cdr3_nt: TGCGCCAGCAGCTTGGGACAGGGACTCTCTGGAAACACCATATATTTT; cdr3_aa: CASSLGQGLSGNTIYF
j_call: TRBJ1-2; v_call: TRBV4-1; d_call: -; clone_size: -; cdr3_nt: TGCGCCAGCAGCCAAGCACAGGATGCTAACTATGGCTACACCTTC; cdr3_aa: CASSQAQDANYGYTF